These 8 T cell receptor beta chains were sequenced from one sample in a study of cytomegalovirus exposure and HLA in healthy donors. Primers included in the PCR were 60 Vbeta and 13 Jbeta primers. Sequenced by immunoSEQ multiplex PCR; TCRdb stores in-frame clones only, minus some. The sample holds about 85,000 clones, nearly 80% seen once. Sequencing input: PBMCs. The receptor source for this set is a woman aged 45-60 years in good health and CMV-seropositive.

The genes are TRBV19 and TRBJ2-3, with 10 nucleotides matching TRBD2. V gave up 6 bases and J gave up 6 bases; unmatched junction bases: 12. Germline V gene data show CDR1 as LNHDA and CDR2 as SQIVND (reference sequence). This CDR3 is 16 amino acids long. The chain's CDR3 is CASSQNPSGGLDTQYF. The CDR3 nucleotides read TGTGCCAGTAGCCAAAATCCTAGCGGGGGCCTCGATACGCAGTATTTT.

DNA of the CDR3: TGTGCCAGTACGACAGAGGACTATAATTCACCCCTCCACTTT. Translation gives CASTTEDYNSPLHF. The chain recombines TRBV2 with TRBJ1-6, with D possibly being TRBD1 (5 bases). Germline V CDR1 and CDR2: SNHLY, FYNNEI. The V and J ends lost 9 bases and 3 bases respectively, with 12 bases between them. The CDR3 has 14 residues.

The chain recombines TRBV9 with TRBJ2-2, with D perhaps TRBD2 (6 bases). The CDR3 is 15 residues long. Germline V gives CDR1 SGDLS, CDR2 YYNGEE. V lost 0 bases to trimming and J lost 2 bases, with 8 bases between them. CDR3 protein: CASSVGSGNTGELFF. The CDR3 nucleotides read TGTGCCAGCAGCGTAGGTAGCGGAAACACCGGGGAGCTGTTTTTT.

The J gene is TRBJ2-1, the V gene TRBV5-1, with 8 bases fitting TRBD2. CDR1 is SGHRS, CDR2 YFSETQ, per germline. The CDR3 contains 15 residues. After removal of 4 bases from V and 7 bases from J, the junction contained 10 bases not matched to a gene. This CDR3 reads CASSAGLASGNEQFF. CDR3 coding DNA: TGCGCCAGCAGCGCCGGACTAGCCTCGGGGAATGAGCAGTTCTTC.

The table lists this clone with a count of one. V gene TRBV5-1 combines with J gene TRBJ2-1; 7 bases map to TRBD2. The germline gives CDR1 SGHRS, CDR2 YFSETQ. V lost 6 bases and J lost 7; bases outside the gene matches: 13. This CDR3 contains 15 residues. Written as DNA, the CDR3 is TGCGCCAGCACCACCGGAGGTAGCGGGTGGAATGAGCAGTTCTTC. Residues: CASTTGGSGWNEQFF.

The genes are TRBV6-6 and TRBJ2-3; TRBD2 agrees at 9 bases. The V and J ends lost 6 bases and 4 bases, in that order; junction bases with no gene match: 2. The CDR3 loop spans 13 amino acids. Per the germline V gene, CDR1 is MNHNY and CDR2 is SVGAGI (reference sequence). CDR3 protein: CASRGGGADTQYF. The CDR3 DNA is TGTGCCAGCAGGGGCGGGGGGGCAGATACGCAGTATTTT.

This chain links TRBV5-1 with TRBJ2-2; 8 nucleotides match TRBD1. J lost 4 bases, V lost 5 bases, and 4 bases had no gene match. The CDR3 has 14 amino acids. The V gene's germline CDR1 is SGHRS and CDR2 YFSETQ. The CDR3 DNA follows: TGCGCCAGCAGGCTGGACAGGGTCACCGGGGAGCTGTTTTTT. Translating gives CASRLDRVTGELFF.

The V and J genes are TRBV6-6 and TRBJ2-7, with D hard to call. CDR1 is MNHNY and CDR2 is SVGAGI in the germline V gene (reference sequence). Trimming pared 6 bases from V and 3 bases from J, leaving 12 bases between. This CDR3 has 13 amino acids. The DNA for the CDR3 is TGTGCCAGCAGCGTCCTTCCGGTCTACGAGCAGTACTTC. Its protein product is CASSVLPVYEQYF.